These 21 T cell receptor beta chains share one sample of origin, sequenced in a study of tumor and adjacent non-tumor tissue in lung cancer. This sample's RNA came from whole unsorted tissue. TCRbeta libraries were built with three rounds of nested PCR, modified from ARM-PCR. TCRdb fed the multiplex PCR reads into MiXCR, producing one record per CDR3 protein. The sample holds approximately 71,000 distinct CDR3 sequences, 60% seen once. The sequenced material came from lung tumor tissue. These receptor sequences come from a man aged 45-65 years with non-small cell lung cancer.

Points on this clonotype: The junction differs from germline at one of its ends, possibly a read error. The chain joins TRBV30 to TRBJ1-1; D is undetermined. The CDR3 has 16 amino acids. Germline CDR1 is GTSNPN and CDR2 is SVGIG (reference sequence). The CDR3 sequence: CACSGSEAGGNTEVFF. The CDR3 coding sequence is TGTGCCTGTAGTGGGAGTGAGGCAGGCGGCAACACTGAAGTTTTCTTT.

V and J are TRBV10-1 and TRBJ2-2; 10 bases map to TRBD2. The CDR3 has 16 residues. Germline V CDR1 and CDR2: WNHNN, SYGVQD (reference sequence). After removal of 3 bases from V and 6 bases from J, the junction contained 7 bases not matched to a gene. CDR3 amino acids: CASSDDSGRLAGELFF. The CDR3 DNA reads TGCGCCAGCAGTGATGATAGCGGGAGGCTGGCCGGGGAGCTGTTTTTT.

This clonotype was counted ten times or more. The CDR3 DNA sequence: TGTGCCAGTAGTATTGGGGGGTCAGAGACCCAGTACTTC. Encoded protein: CASSIGGSETQYF. The chain links TRBV19 to TRBJ2-5, with a tentative D call TRBD2 (6 bases). CDR3 length: 13 amino acids. The germline V gene encodes CDR1 LNHDA and CDR2 SQIVND (reference sequence). Trimming shortened V by 3 bases and J by 4 bases, and 9 bases separated the two germline ends.

About this clonotype: A much bigger clone sits one base away, suggesting this may be a read error. The CDR3 nucleotides are TGTGCCAGCGGTGACAGGGGGCCCATGAACACTGAAGCTTTCTTT. It translates to CASGDRGPMNTEAFF. This sequence joins TRBV6-1 and TRBJ1-1; TRBD1 aligns across 10 bases. This CDR3 has 15 residues. CDR1 MNHNS and CDR2 SASEGT come from the germline V gene.

This chain links TRBV18 with TRBJ2-5, with TRBD1 matching 10 bases. The CDR3 has 15 amino acids. Germline V gene data show CDR1 as KGHSH and CDR2 as LQKENI. Trimming took 4 bases from V and 5 from J; bases not matched to a gene: 7. This CDR3 is CASSRVTGGDETQYF. The CDR3 region has the DNA TGTGCCAGCTCACGAGTGACAGGGGGCGATGAGACCCAGTACTTC.

Turning to this clonotype: This may stem from a read error, because a much larger clone lies one nucleotide away. The chain is built from TRBV5-5 and TRBJ1-6; D gene uncertain. This CDR3 region has 16 residues. Germline CDR1 is SGHKS and CDR2 is YYEKEE (reference sequence). The CDR3 nucleotides are TGTGCCAGCAGCCCCATCTGGCGGAACTATAATTCACCCTTCCACTTT. Translating it yields CASSPIWRNYNSPFHF.

This clonotype was detected ten times or more. The chain has TRBV12-3 or TRBV12-4 and TRBJ2-7, with 8 bases fitting TRBD2. V gave up 4 bases and J gave up 5 bases; unmatched junction bases: 10. The length of the CDR3 is 15 residues. Here the CDR3 reads CASSSQVAGLDEQYF. The CDR3 DNA follows: TGTGCCAGCAGTTCCCAGGTAGCGGGGCTAGACGAGCAGTACTTC.

Only a few counts were recorded for this clonotype. V gene TRBV5-1 combines with J gene TRBJ2-3; D may be TRBD2 (5 bases). The CDR3 is 15 amino acids. Trimming took 4 bases from V and 0 from J, leaving 12 bases between them. Germline V gene data show CDR1 as SGHRS and CDR2 as YFSETQ. The CDR3 loop is CASSVGLSSTDTQYF. The CDR3 DNA follows: TGCGCCAGCAGCGTCGGACTTTCTAGCACAGATACGCAGTATTTT.

Remarks on this clonotype: Given a much more abundant clone one base away, this may be a read error. Written as DNA, the CDR3 is TGTGCCAGCAGTTCCGGGATAGTCGAAAAACTGTTTTTT. Its protein product is CASSSGIVEKLFF. The chain links TRBV28 to TRBJ1-4, with D hard to call. The CDR3 loop spans 13 amino acids. Germline V gene data show CDR1 as MDHEN and CDR2 as SYDVKM. The germline V and J ends were trimmed by 4 bases and 8 bases, with 11 bases remaining between them.

This clonotype showed up many times. V is TRBV4-1 and J is TRBJ1-2; D unresolved. The CDR3 loop spans 18 amino acids. CDR1 MGHRA and CDR2 YSYEKL come from the germline V gene. Trimming pared 1 base from V and 0 bases from J, leaving 18 bases between. The CDR3 region is CASSQGPPSPDSNYGYTF. CDR3 DNA sequence: TGCGCCAGCAGCCAAGGTCCACCCTCTCCTGACTCTAACTATGGCTACACCTTC.

The genes are TRBV7-2 and TRBJ1-5; no clear D gene. CDR3 length: 14 amino acids. CDR1 is SGHTA, CDR2 FQGNSA, per germline. V lost 1 base and J lost 9, with 13 bases in between. The CDR3 spells CASSLETAVGPQHF. CDR3 nucleotide sequence: TGTGCCAGCAGCTTAGAAACGGCGGTTGGGCCCCAGCATTTT.

With respect to this clonotype: This clone may be a read error of a much larger clone one base away. V gene TRBV10-3 combines with J gene TRBJ2-1, with 10 bases lining up with TRBD1. Per the germline V gene, CDR1 is ENHRY and CDR2 is SYGVKD. The CDR3 runs 16 residues. The J segment lost 2 bases and the V segment lost 6 bases, leaving 7 bases of the junction unmatched. CDR3 DNA: TGTGCCATCAGAGTGGGACAGGGGTATACCTACAATGAGCAGTTCTTC. Protein product: CAIRVGQGYTYNEQFF.

As regards this clonotype: The germline gene is not matched at one end of the junction; a read error may be the cause. The chain combines TRBV11-2 with TRBJ2-3, with D unclear. The CDR3 is 11 residues long. Germline-derived CDR1 and CDR2 are SGHAT and FQNNGV. For the CDR3, the DNA is TGTGTCAGCAGCACCACAGATACGCAATATTTT. It encodes CVSSTTDTQYF.

This rearrangement joins TRBV30 to TRBJ2-2, with TRBD1 matching 7 bases. The CDR3 runs to 16 residues. V was pared by 8 bases and J by 0 bases, with 12 bases of the junction left unmatched. Per the germline V gene, CDR1 is GTSNPN and CDR2 is SVGIG (reference sequence). The CDR3 loop is CATTRRDRANTGELFF. CDR3 coding DNA: TGTGCCACAACCCGCCGTGACAGGGCGAACACCGGGGAGCTGTTTTTT.

About this clonotype itself: Since the CDR3 does not end with the conserved phenylalanine or tryptophan, this likely comes from a read error. This chain connects TRBV5-1 to TRBJ1-5; a possible D gene is TRBD1 (5 bases). The germline V gene has CDR1 SGHRS and CDR2 YFSETQ. The length of the CDR3 is 15 residues. CDR3 DNA sequence: TGCACCAGCAGCTTGGACCCGGGGGGCAATCAGCCCCAGCATTAT. Protein sequence: CTSSLDPGGNQPQHY.

Concerning this clonotype itself: The conserved phenylalanine or tryptophan is not found at the CDR3 terminus, so this likely reflects a read error. The V call is TRBV6-5, the J call TRBJ2-3; possibly TRBD1 for D (5 bases). V was cut by 8 bases and J by 0 bases, with 15 bases left in between. The CDR3 loop spans 15 amino acids. Germline values: CDR1 MNHEY, CDR2 SVGAGI. CDR3 sequence: CASPSSGCSTDTQYY. Written as DNA, the CDR3 is TGTGCCAGCCCCTCGTCAGGGTGTAGCACAGATACGCAGTATTAT.

The J gene is TRBJ1-2, the V gene TRBV30; no clear D gene. The CDR3 extends over 14 amino acids. V was trimmed by 2 bases and J by 4 bases, leaving 14 bases between them. From germline, CDR1 is GTSNPN and CDR2 SVGIG (reference sequence). Written as DNA, the CDR3 is TGTGCCTGGAGTCGGGTCAGTAATTTCTATGGCTACACCTTC. Protein: CAWSRVSNFYGYTF.

A remark on this clonotype: Being one base from a much bigger clone, this may be a read error. The rearrangement links TRBV14 to TRBJ2-1; D unclear. The germline V gene has CDR1 SGHDN and CDR2 FVKESK. The CDR3 has 12 amino acids. Deletions cut 6 bases from V and 10 bases from J, with 13 bases between. The chain's CDR3 is CASSTPWVEQFF. CDR3 DNA: TGTGCCAGCAGTACGCCATGGGTAGAGCAGTTCTTC.

Of note for this clonotype: Without the conserved terminal phenylalanine or tryptophan, this CDR3 likely stems from a read error. This chain connects TRBV29-1 to TRBJ2-1, with 9 bases lining up with TRBD1. This CDR3 region has 14 residues. Germline lookup yields CDR1 SQVTM and CDR2 ANQGSEA. Here the CDR3 reads CRVAAGTGYKEQFL. CDR3 nucleotide sequence: TGCAGGGTTGCGGCCGGGACAGGGTACAAAGAGCAGTTCCTC.

This clonotype was seen many times. The gene calls are TRBV10-3 and TRBJ2-3; 11 bases match TRBD1. This CDR3 spans 19 amino acids. Germline V gene lookup returns CDR1 ENHRY and CDR2 SYGVKD. With V trimmed by 6 bases and J by 4 bases, 18 bases remained unmatched. The DNA of the CDR3 is TGTGCCATCAGAGAAGGACAGGGGGCCGGTAGCCCGTGGGCAGATACGCAGTATTTT. It is translated as CAIREGQGAGSPWADTQYF.

The chain carries TRBV5-1 and TRBJ2-5; 8 positions match TRBD1. V lost 5 bases and J lost 1; bases outside the gene matches: 10. The CDR3 totals 16 residues. The germline V gene encodes CDR1 SGHRS and CDR2 YFSETQ. The CDR3 loop is CASRAETGVLQETQYF. In DNA form, the CDR3 reads TGCGCCAGCAGGGCCGAGACAGGGGTTCTCCAAGAGACCCAGTACTTC.